This TCR beta chain was identified during a study of early T cells in non-severe SARS-CoV-2 infection. Overall study: Chains from this unsorted whole-blood bulk RNA could not be paired. General observations from the study: Lookups in VDJdb leaned toward anti-spike CD8 responses and missed private and CD4 specificities.

Attachment of unique molecular identifiers to individual cDNA molecules was performed. TCRdb reanalysed the 5' RACE reads using MiXCR and keeps one entry per CDR3 protein. The table lists approximately 81,000 distinct CDR3 sequences, roughly 5.7% of them singletons. CDR3 length equals 14 residues. V lost 4 bases, J lost 1 base, and 3 bases stayed unmatched. With regard to this clonotype: Its antigen is currently unknown.

This clonotype was sampled from an adult who was a healthcare worker with PCR-confirmed SARS-CoV-2 infection or an uninfected control (not recorded which). The source material was whole blood. The V gene is TRBV12-3 or TRBV12-4, the J gene TRBJ1-1; 7 positions match TRBD1. The CDR3 is CASSSQGGNTEAFF. The CDR3 region has the DNA TGTGCCAGCAGTTCCCAGGGGGGGAACACTGAAGCTTTCTTT.